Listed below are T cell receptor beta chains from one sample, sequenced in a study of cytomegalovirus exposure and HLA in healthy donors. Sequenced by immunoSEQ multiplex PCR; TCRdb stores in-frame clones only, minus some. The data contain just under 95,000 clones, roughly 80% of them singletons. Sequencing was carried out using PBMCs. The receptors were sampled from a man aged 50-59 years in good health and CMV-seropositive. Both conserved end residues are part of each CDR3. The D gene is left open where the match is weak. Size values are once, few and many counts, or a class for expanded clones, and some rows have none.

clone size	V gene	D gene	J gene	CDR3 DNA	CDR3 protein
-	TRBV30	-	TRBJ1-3	TGTGCCTGGAGTGTTATCTCTGGAAACACCATATATTTT	CAWSVISGNTIYF
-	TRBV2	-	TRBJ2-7	TGTGCCAGCATCGTGCAGGGGGGTGGTGGCGAGCAGTACTTC	CASIVQGGGGEQYF
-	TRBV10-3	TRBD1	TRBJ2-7	TGTGCCATCAGCCCACAGGGGGCTGTGACCTACGAGCAGTACTTC	CAISPQGAVTYEQYF
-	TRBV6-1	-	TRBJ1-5	TGTGCCAGCAGTGAAGGACAGAGGAGTCAGCCCCAGCATTTT	CASSEGQRSQPQHF
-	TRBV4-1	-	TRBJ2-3	TGCGCCAGCAGCCAAGGATCAGGAGATACGCAGTATTTT	CASSQGSGDTQYF
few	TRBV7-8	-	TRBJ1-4	TGTGCCAGCAGCTTCGGGGTCCCGAGAAGTAATGAAAAACTGTTTTTT	CASSFGVPRSNEKLFF
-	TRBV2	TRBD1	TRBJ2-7	TGTGCCAGCAGGAGGGACAGGGGGCCAATCGAGCAGTACTTC	CASRRDRGPIEQYF
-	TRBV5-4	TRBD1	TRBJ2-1	TGTGCCAGCAGCTTGGTTGGGACAGGGAATTACAATGAGCAGTTCTTC	CASSLVGTGNYNEQFF
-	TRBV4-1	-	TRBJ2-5	TGCGCCAGCAGCCAAGAGGATGGGCGGGGTGGAGAGACCCAGTACTTC	CASSQEDGRGGETQYF
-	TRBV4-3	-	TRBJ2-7	TGCGCCAGCAGCCAAGATGTCGGGGGTAGGCAGTACTTC	CASSQDVGGRQYF
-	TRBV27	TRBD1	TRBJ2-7	TGTGCCAGCAGATCGGACAGGTCCTACGAGCAGTACTTC	CASRSDRSYEQYF
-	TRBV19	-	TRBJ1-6	TGTGCCAGTAGCAGGGCAGCGACCACGGCCAGCCCGAATTCACCCCTCCACTTT	CASSRAATTASPNSPLHF
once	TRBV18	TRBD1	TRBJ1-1	TGTGCCAGCTCCCCCTCTGGACAGGGAATGAACACTGAAGCTTTCTTT	CASSPSGQGMNTEAFF
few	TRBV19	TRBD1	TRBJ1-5	TGTGCCAGTAGTACATGGGACAGGGGGACGGGCAATCAGCCCCAGCATTTT	CASSTWDRGTGNQPQHF
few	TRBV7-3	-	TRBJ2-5	TGTGCCAGCAGCGCCATTGGAGGTCTTGGGGAGACCCAGTACTTC	CASSAIGGLGETQYF
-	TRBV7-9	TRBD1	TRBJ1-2	TGTGCCAGCAGCTTAACGGCGGGACAGGGCCACTATGGCTACACCTTC	CASSLTAGQGHYGYTF
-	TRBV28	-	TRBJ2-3	TGTGCCAGCAGTTTAGGGCAGGGTGGGGATACGCAGTATTTT	CASSLGQGGDTQYF
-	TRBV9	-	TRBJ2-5	TGTGCCAGCAGCGCCGGGGTAGGACTGCAAGAGACCCAGTACTTC	CASSAGVGLQETQYF
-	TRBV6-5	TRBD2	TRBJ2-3	TGTGCCAGCAGTGACCGGACTAGCCTAGATACGCAGTATTTT	CASSDRTSLDTQYF
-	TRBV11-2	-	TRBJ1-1	TGTGCCAGCAGCCTACCCCTAGGGGACACTGAAGCTTTCTTT	CASSLPLGDTEAFF
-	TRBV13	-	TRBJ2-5	TGTGCCAGCAGCTTGGGGCCTGATGCCCAGTACTTC	CASSLGPDAQYF
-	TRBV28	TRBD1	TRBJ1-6	TGTGCCAGCACCTCGGGACAGGGAATTAGCTCCTATAATTCACCCCTCCACTTT	CASTSGQGISSYNSPLHF
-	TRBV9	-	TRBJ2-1	TGTGCCAGCAGCCCCGCTTGGGGAGGTGAGCAGTTCTTC	CASSPAWGGEQFF
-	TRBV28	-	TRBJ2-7	TGTGCCAGCAGTTCAGGGGCCTACTCCTACGAGCAGTACTTC	CASSSGAYSYEQYF
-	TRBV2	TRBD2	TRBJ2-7	TGTGCCAGCAGACCCACTAGCGGGCCCACCTACGAGCAGTACTTC	CASRPTSGPTYEQYF
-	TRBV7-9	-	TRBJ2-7	TGTGCCAGCAGCTTAGATCGGGTCACCTTCGTCCCCGAGCAGTACTTC	CASSLDRVTFVPEQYF
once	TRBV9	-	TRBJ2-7	TGTGCCAGCAGCGTGAGGACATTGCCCCCCTACGAGCAGTACTTC	CASSVRTLPPYEQYF
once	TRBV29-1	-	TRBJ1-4	TGCAGCGTCTACGAAGGCGGGGAACTGTTTTTT	CSVYEGGELFF
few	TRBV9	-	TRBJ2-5	TGTGCCAGCAGCGCAATTCCAGGGATGGAGACCCAGTACTTC	CASSAIPGMETQYF
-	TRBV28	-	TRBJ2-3	TGTGCCACCAATGCTAGACGCACAGATACGCAGTATTTT	CATNARRTDTQYF
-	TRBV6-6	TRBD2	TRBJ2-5	TGTGCCAGCAGGGGACGGGGGGGAACGGAGACCCAGTACTTC	CASRGRGGTETQYF
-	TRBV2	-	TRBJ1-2	TGTGCCAGCCGGGTCTTAGACTATGGCTACACCTTC	CASRVLDYGYTF
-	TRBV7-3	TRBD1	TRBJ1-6	TGTGCCAGCAGCTTGGGGACAGCACAAAATTCACCCCTCCACTTT	CASSLGTAQNSPLHF
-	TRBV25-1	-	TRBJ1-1	TGTGCCAGCAGTGTGTCTCTGAACACTGAAGCTTTCTTT	CASSVSLNTEAFF
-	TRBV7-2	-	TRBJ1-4	TGTGCCAGCAGCTTAGCTCAGGGGCTAACTAATGAAAAACTGTTTTTT	CASSLAQGLTNEKLFF
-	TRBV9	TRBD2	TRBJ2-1	TGTGCCAGCAGCGCGGCTACTAGCGGGGGGGCTAATGAGCAGTTCTTC	CASSAATSGGANEQFF
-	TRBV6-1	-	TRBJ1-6	TGTGCCAGCAGTGAACCGGAGACCTATAATTCACCCCTCCACTTT	CASSEPETYNSPLHF
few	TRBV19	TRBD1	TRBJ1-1	TGTGCCAGTAGTATTACCGGGACAGCCTTGGGGAACACTGAAGCTTTCTTT	CASSITGTALGNTEAFF
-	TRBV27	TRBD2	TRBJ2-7	TGTGCCAGCAGCCTGACTAGCGGGGGAATCTACGAGCAGTACTTC	CASSLTSGGIYEQYF
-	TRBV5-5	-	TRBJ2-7	TGTGCCAGCAGCATGAGAGGTTACGAGCAGTACTTC	CASSMRGYEQYF
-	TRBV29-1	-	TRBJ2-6	TGCAGCGTTGAATGGGCTTTCGGTGGGGCCAACGTCCTGACTTTC	CSVEWAFGGANVLTF
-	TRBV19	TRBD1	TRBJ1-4	TGTGCCAGTAGGCTGACAGGGGAGAGGGAAAAACTGTTTTTT	CASRLTGEREKLFF
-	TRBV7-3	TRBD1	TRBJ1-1	TGTGCCAGCAGCTTGACAGGGGGGAACACTGAAGCTTTCTTT	CASSLTGGNTEAFF
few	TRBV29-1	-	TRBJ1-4	TGCAGCGTTGGGAGGGGCCCTGGGGAAAAACTGTTTTTT	CSVGRGPGEKLFF
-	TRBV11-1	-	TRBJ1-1	TGTGCCAGCAGCTTAGCAGCGGGCACTGAAGCTTTCTTT	CASSLAAGTEAFF
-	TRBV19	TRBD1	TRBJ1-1	TGTGCCAGTAGTAGGGACAGGTGGGAGAATGAAGCTTTCTTT	CASSRDRWENEAFF
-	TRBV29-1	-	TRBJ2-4	TGCAGCGTTGAAGAAGGAGCAAACATTCAGTACTTC	CSVEEGANIQYF
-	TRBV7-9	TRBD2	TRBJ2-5	TGTGCCAGCAGCTTAGGCGGGGGATGGGAGACCCAGTACTTC	CASSLGGGWETQYF
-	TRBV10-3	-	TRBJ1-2	TGTGCCATCAGTGAGTCGACGGGGGGGGTTAACTATGGCTACCCCTTC	CAISESTGGVNYGYPF
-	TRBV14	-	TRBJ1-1	TGTGCCAGCAGCTTGTTCCCCAGTGGTGAAGCTTTCTTT	CASSLFPSGEAFF
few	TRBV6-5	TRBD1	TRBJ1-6	TGTGCCAGCAGAGGGACAGAATATAATTCACCCCTCCACTTT	CASRGTEYNSPLHF
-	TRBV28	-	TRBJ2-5	TGTGCCACGCGGGGCAAAGAGACCCAGTACTTC	CATRGKETQYF
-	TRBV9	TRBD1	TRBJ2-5	TGTGCCAGCAGCGTAGGAACAGGGGGCGAAGAGACCCAGTACTTC	CASSVGTGGEETQYF
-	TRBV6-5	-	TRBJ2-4	TGTGCCAGCAGTTACACGTCGGGAGAAGCCAAAAACATTCAGTACTTC	CASSYTSGEAKNIQYF